These 23 T cell receptor beta chains originate from one sample sequenced in a study of T cell responses to AZD1222 COVID-19 vaccine. Using immunoSEQ multiplex PCR, the repertoire was profiled, and TCRdb retains in-frame clones only, with some absent. The sample has some 94,000 clones; roughly 87% are singletons. The sample consisted of peripheral blood, taken 28 days after the second AZD1222 dose. These receptors were obtained from an adult who received the AZD1222 COVID-19 vaccine.

With respect to this clone: Compared with germline, one end of the junction differs, possibly owing to a read error. This chain joins TRBV6-1 and TRBJ1-1; D call uncertain. The CDR3 length is 16 residues. The germline gives CDR1 MNHNS, CDR2 SASEGT. CDR3 coding DNA: TGTGCCAGCAGTGAACCCATCGCATTGACGAACCCTGAAGCTTTCTTT. Protein sequence: CASSEPIALTNPEAFF.

The chain couples TRBV6-2 or TRBV6-3 to TRBJ2-5, with 11 nucleotides matching TRBD1. Germline CDR1 and CDR2: MNHEY and SVGEGT. Trimming at V came to 2 bases and at J to 1 base, leaving 3 bases not matched to a gene. The CDR3 is 16 amino acids. In DNA form, the CDR3 reads TGTGCCAGCAGTTACGGACAGGGGGCTTTCCAAGAGACCCAGTACTTC. Translation: CASSYGQGAFQETQYF.

The V call is TRBV27, the J call TRBJ1-6; TRBD1 matches at 8 bases. This CDR3 has 14 residues. V lost 6 bases to trimming and J lost 6 bases; unmatched junction nucleotides: 4. Per the germline V gene, CDR1 is MNHEY and CDR2 is SMNVEV (reference sequence). CDR3 in amino acids: CASRATGVNSPLHF. In DNA form, the CDR3 reads TGTGCCAGCAGAGCGACAGGGGTTAATTCACCCCTCCACTTT.

The V and J genes are TRBV27 and TRBJ1-2; D remains unclear. V dropped 5 bases and J dropped 1 base, with 8 bases sitting between them. Germline assignment: CDR1 MNHEY and CDR2 SMNVEV (reference sequence). There are 13 residues in the CDR3. In DNA, the CDR3 is TGTGCCAGCAGTATGACGGATAACTATGGCTACACCTTC. It translates to CASSMTDNYGYTF.

V and J are TRBV4-3 and TRBJ2-5, with 7 nucleotides matching TRBD1. The CDR3 has 17 residues. The V gene end was trimmed by 3 bases and the J gene end by 1 base; junction bases not matched to a gene: 11. Germline V CDR1 and CDR2: LGHNA, YSLEER. The CDR3 DNA reads as TGCGCCAGCAGCCAGTTCACAGGGGTCCGCGGCCAAGAGACCCAGTACTTC. Translated: CASSQFTGVRGQETQYF.

The chain is built from TRBV27 and TRBJ2-1, with 7 bases aligning to TRBD2. Germline assignment: CDR1 MNHEY and CDR2 SMNVEV (reference sequence). The CDR3 loop spans 16 amino acids. After removal of 6 bases from V and 4 bases from J, the junction contained 12 bases not matched to a gene. The CDR3 region has the DNA TGTGCCAGCAGGGCACTGGGGGGGGGAATTTACAATGAGCAGTTCTTC. Translated: CASRALGGGIYNEQFF.

The chain employs TRBV27 and TRBJ2-3; 9 bases are a match to TRBD2. This CDR3 contains 15 residues. J gave up 8 bases and V 2 bases, and 8 bases lay outside the gene matches. The germline gives CDR1 MNHEY, CDR2 SMNVEV (reference sequence). CDR3 amino acids: CASSLTAGGPVTQYF. CDR3 nucleotide sequence: TGTGCCAGCAGTTTAACAGCGGGGGGCCCAGTTACGCAGTATTTT.

The CDR3 here is CASRSDSSGYEQYV. CDR3 DNA sequence: TGTGCCAGCAGAAGTGACTCCTCGGGCTACGAGCAGTACGTC. This sequence joins TRBV11-2 and TRBJ2-7; D unresolved. The V gene lost 6 bases and the J gene lost 3 bases, with 15 bases spanning the gap. Germline loops: CDR1 SGHAT, CDR2 FQNNGV. The CDR3 is 14 amino acids.

The chain recombines TRBV12-3 or TRBV12-4 with TRBJ1-2; D is ambiguous. V was trimmed by 4 bases and J by 6 bases, leaving 9 bases between them. The CDR3 is 12 amino acids. Here the CDR3 reads CASSSDANGYTF. The DNA of the CDR3 is TGTGCCAGCAGTTCGGACGCAAATGGCTACACCTTC.

This clone appeared a few times. This chain joins TRBV7-9 and TRBJ1-1; D call uncertain. V shed 2 bases and J shed 6 bases, with 4 bases lying between them. CDR3 size: 11 residues. CDR1 and CDR2 (germline): SEHNR, FQNEAQ (reference sequence). CDR3 DNA sequence: TGTGCCAGCAGCTTACTCCCTGAAGCTTTCTTT. Its translation: CASSLLPEAFF.

This clone appeared once. The chain carries TRBV19 and TRBJ1-6, with 8 positions matching TRBD1. The ends lost 8 bases at V and 5 bases at J; junction bases unmatched: 2. The germline V gene has CDR1 LNHDA and CDR2 SQIVND (reference sequence). The CDR3 length is 13 residues. The CDR3 loop is CASRTGNNSPLHF. The CDR3 DNA is TGTGCCAGTCGGACAGGGAATAATTCACCCCTCCACTTT.

J is TRBJ1-2 and V is TRBV7-3, with 12 bases fitting TRBD1. The trim removed 2 bases at V and 0 bases at J, leaving 10 bases unmatched. Germline V gives CDR1 SGHTA, CDR2 FQGTGA. The CDR3 loop spans 19 amino acids. The CDR3: CASSLLRDRGLRPNYGYTF. The CDR3 DNA is TGTGCCAGCAGCTTACTTCGGGACAGGGGGCTTCGTCCTAACTATGGCTACACCTTC.

The rearrangement joins TRBV7-9 to TRBJ2-2; the D gene could be TRBD1 or TRBD2 (7 bases each). Germline-derived CDR1 and CDR2 are SEHNR and FQNEAQ (reference sequence). The CDR3 is 16 residues long. V lost 3 bases and J 5 bases, leaving 16 bases between the germline ends. CDR3 sequence reads: CASSLGEGQRTGELFF. The CDR3 DNA is TGTGCCAGCAGCTTGGGGGAGGGACAGAGAACCGGGGAGCTGTTTTTT.

The chain is built from TRBV6-4 and TRBJ2-2, with D maybe TRBD2 (6 bases). Germline CDR1 MRHNA, CDR2 SNTAGT. V was trimmed by 4 bases and J by 7 bases, leaving 13 bases between them. The CDR3 covers 14 residues. This chain's CDR3 is CASSARLESGELFF. The CDR3, as DNA: TGTGCCAGCAGTGCCAGACTAGAGAGCGGGGAGCTGTTTTTT.

CDR3 sequence: CASSPISGRSSYEQYV. The CDR3 DNA reads TGTGCCAGCTCACCGATTTCAGGCCGGAGCTCCTACGAGCAGTACGTC. This chain links TRBV18 with TRBJ2-7; D call uncertain. The CDR3 covers 16 residues. CDR1 and CDR2 (germline): KGHSH, LQKENI. Trimming stripped 3 bases from V and 0 bases from J, with 15 bases between.

V gene TRBV19 combines with J gene TRBJ2-1, with D tentatively TRBD1 or TRBD2 (5 bases each). V lost 5 bases to trimming and J lost 2 bases, with 10 bases between them. The CDR3 is made up of 14 amino acids. Germline lookup yields CDR1 LNHDA and CDR2 SQIVND (reference sequence). CDR3 bases: TGTGCCAGTAGTCTAGGGACGGCCTACAATGAGCAGTTCTTC. This translates into CASSLGTAYNEQFF. Full variable domain (remainder filled in from reference TRBV19 and TRBJ2-1): DGGITQSPKYLFRKEGQNVTLSCEQNLNHDAMYWYRQDPGQGLRLIYYSQIVNDFQKGDIAEGYSVSREKKESFPLTVTSAQKNPTAFYLCASSLGTAYNEQFFGPGTRLTVL.

This chain joins TRBV7-2 and TRBJ1-5, with D hard to call. Germline values: CDR1 SGHTA, CDR2 FQGNSA. V gave up 1 base and J gave up 5 bases, with 12 bases separating them. The CDR3 spans 15 residues. CDR3 sequence: CASSLVGLGDQPQHF. Here the CDR3 DNA reads TGTGCCAGCAGCTTAGTCGGGCTTGGGGATCAGCCCCAGCATTTT.

This chain links TRBV25-1 with TRBJ2-5, with D maybe TRBD1 (5 bases). V was trimmed by 4 bases and J by 5 bases, leaving 14 bases between them. This CDR3 has 14 residues. CDR1 is MGHDK and CDR2 is SYGVNS in the germline V gene. This CDR3 is CASSVQGTAETQYF. The CDR3 nucleotides read TGTGCCAGCAGTGTTCAGGGAACCGCGGAGACCCAGTACTTC. Drawing the rest from reference TRBV25-1 and TRBJ2-5, the complete variable domain is EADIYQTPRYLVIGTGKKITLECSQTMGHDKMYWYQQDPGMELHLIHYSYGVNSTEKGDLSSESTVSRIRTEHFPLTLESARPSHTSQYLCASSVQGTAETQYFGPGTRLLVL.

By share of the sample, this clone is medium-sized (0.01 to 0.1%). The chain uses TRBV7-2 and TRBJ2-2; 10 positions agree with TRBD1. The CDR3 has 13 amino acids. The V gene end was trimmed by 2 bases and the J gene end by 13 bases; junction bases not matched to a gene: 4. The V gene's germline CDR1 is SGHTA and CDR2 FQGNSA. The DNA for the CDR3 is TGTGCCAGCAGCTTAACCGACAGGGGGCGGCTGTTTTTT. As protein: CASSLTDRGRLFF.

This sequence joins TRBV7-9 and TRBJ2-1; 8 bases match TRBD2. Per the germline V gene, CDR1 is SEHNR and CDR2 is FQNEAQ (reference sequence). The J segment lost 7 bases and the V segment lost 4 bases, leaving 6 bases of the junction unmatched. The CDR3 runs 14 residues. DNA of the CDR3: TGTGCCAGCAGCTCATGGACTAGCCCGAATGAGCAGTTCTTC. This gives the protein CASSSWTSPNEQFF.

This chain links TRBV7-3 with TRBJ2-3; D may match TRBD1 or TRBD2 (5 bases each). V was clipped by 4 bases and J by 3 bases, with 14 bases between them. The germline CDR1 and CDR2 sequences are SGHTA and FQGTGA. The CDR3 covers 15 residues. Here the CDR3 DNA reads TGTGCCAGCAGCTGGTCGGGACGGCAGACAGATACGCAGTATTTT. This translates into CASSWSGRQTDTQYF. Full variable domain (missing parts from reference TRBV7-3 and TRBJ2-3): GAGVSQTPSNKVTEKGKYVELRCDPISGHTALYWYRQSLGQGPEFLIYFQGTGAADDSGLPNDRFFAVRPEGSVSTLKIQRTERGDSAVYLCASSWSGRQTDTQYFGPGTRLTVL.

This clone appeared once. This chain joins TRBV6-1 and TRBJ1-5, with D uncertain. This CDR3 is 15 amino acids long. CDR1 is MNHNS, CDR2 SASEGT, per germline. V gave up 0 bases and J gave up 5 bases, with 11 bases separating them. This CDR3 reads CASSEAFAGYQPQHF. CDR3 DNA sequence: TGTGCCAGCAGTGAAGCGTTTGCAGGCTATCAGCCCCAGCATTTT.

The chain recombines TRBV5-6 with TRBJ1-5, with D perhaps matching TRBD1 (5 bases). The CDR3 has 15 residues. Deletions cut 3 bases from V and 6 bases from J, with 16 bases between. CDR1 SGHDT and CDR2 YYEEEE come from the germline V gene. In nucleotides, the CDR3 is TGTGCCAGCAGCTCGGGGACCCTTACCTCTCAGCCCCAGCATTTT. Amino acids: CASSSGTLTSQPQHF.